This TCR beta chain was sequenced in a study of blood T cell repertoires in COVID-19. Across the whole study: Sites in the United States, Italy and Spain provided acute and convalescent COVID-19 samples.

Clones were read by immunoSEQ multiplex PCR, and TCRdb kept only the in-frame ones, dropping some. This table holds 150,000 to 200,000 clones, approximately 80% found once. This CDR3 is 18 amino acids long. The V gene's germline CDR1 is SGDLS and CDR2 YYNGEE. Losses at the gene ends were 0 bases for V and 6 bases for J; bases not matched to a gene: 14. This clone was seen once. This study enrolled people aged about 18 to 100 from roughly 22 US geographic areas. In assigning cohorts, the study relied on participant-reported clinical history. The clonotype comes from a man in his sixties who had been exposed to COVID-19. Sample: PBMCs or T cells enriched from blood (not recorded which). V gene TRBV9 combines with J gene TRBJ2-5; 10 bases fit TRBD1. CDR3 DNA sequence: TGTGCCAGCAGCGTAGGACAGGGGGCGCGTTCAGGCGGTAAGACCCAGTACTTC. Translation gives CASSVGQGARSGGKTQYF.